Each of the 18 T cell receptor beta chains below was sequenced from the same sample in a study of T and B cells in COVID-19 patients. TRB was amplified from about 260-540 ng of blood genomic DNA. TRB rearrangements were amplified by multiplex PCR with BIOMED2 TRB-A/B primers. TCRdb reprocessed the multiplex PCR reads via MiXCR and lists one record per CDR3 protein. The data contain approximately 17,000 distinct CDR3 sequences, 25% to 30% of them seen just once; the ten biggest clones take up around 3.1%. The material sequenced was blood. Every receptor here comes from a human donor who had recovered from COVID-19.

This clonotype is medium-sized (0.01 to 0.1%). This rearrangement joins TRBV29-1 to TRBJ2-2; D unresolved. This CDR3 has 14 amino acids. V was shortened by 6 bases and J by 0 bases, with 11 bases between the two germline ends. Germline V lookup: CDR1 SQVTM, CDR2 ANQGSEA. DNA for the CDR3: TGCAGCGTCACCTTACTAACGAACACCGGGGAGCTGTTTTTT. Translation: CSVTLLTNTGELFF.

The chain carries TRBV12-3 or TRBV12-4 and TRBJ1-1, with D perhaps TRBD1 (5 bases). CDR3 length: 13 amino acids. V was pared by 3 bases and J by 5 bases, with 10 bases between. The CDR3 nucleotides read TGTGCCAGCAGTTTGGGGGAGGTGACTGAAGCTTTCTTT. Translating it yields CASSLGEVTEAFF.

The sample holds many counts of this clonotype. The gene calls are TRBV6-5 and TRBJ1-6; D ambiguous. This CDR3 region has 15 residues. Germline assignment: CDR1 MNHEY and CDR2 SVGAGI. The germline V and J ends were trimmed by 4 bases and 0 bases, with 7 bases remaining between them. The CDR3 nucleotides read TGTGCCAGCAGTTCAGCGAGCTCCTATAATTCACCCCTCCACTTT. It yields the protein CASSSASSYNSPLHF.

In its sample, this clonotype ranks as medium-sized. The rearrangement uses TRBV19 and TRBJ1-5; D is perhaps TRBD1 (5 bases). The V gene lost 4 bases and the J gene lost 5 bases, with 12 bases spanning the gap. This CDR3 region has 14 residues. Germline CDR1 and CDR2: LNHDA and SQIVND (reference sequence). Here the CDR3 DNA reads TGTGCCAGTAGTAAGCAGGGCGCGGATCAGCCCCAGCATTTT. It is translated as CASSKQGADQPQHF.

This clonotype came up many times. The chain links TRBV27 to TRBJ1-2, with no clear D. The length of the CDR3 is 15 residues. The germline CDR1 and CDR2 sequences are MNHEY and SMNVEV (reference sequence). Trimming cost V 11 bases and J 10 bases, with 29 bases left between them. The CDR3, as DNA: TGTGCCTCCTCGACTCAACGAGGGCTTGGTTTTCCCTACACCTTC. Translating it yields CASSTQRGLGFPYTF.

CDR3 region: CASSLEQASLEAFF. The CDR3 coding sequence is TGTGCCAGCAGCTTGGAGCAGGCCTCCCTTGAAGCTTTCTTT. V and J are TRBV5-4 and TRBJ1-1; D is uncertain. Germline V gene sequence: CDR1 SGHNT, CDR2 YYREEE (reference sequence). Trimming stripped 0 bases from V and 7 bases from J, with 13 bases between. CDR3 length equals 14 residues. Complete variable domain (other parts from reference TRBV5-4 and TRBJ1-1): ETGVTQSPTHLIKTRGQQVTLRCSSQSGHNTVSWYQQALGQGPQFIFQYYREEENGRGNFPPRFSGLQFPNYSSELNVNALELDDSALYLCASSLEQASLEAFFGQGTRLTVV.

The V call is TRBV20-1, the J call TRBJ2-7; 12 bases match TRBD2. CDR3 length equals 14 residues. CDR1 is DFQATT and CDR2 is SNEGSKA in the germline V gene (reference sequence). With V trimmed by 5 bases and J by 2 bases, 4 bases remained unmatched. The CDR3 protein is CSARLAGVPYEQYF. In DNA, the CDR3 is TGCAGTGCTCGACTAGCGGGGGTTCCCTACGAGCAGTACTTC.

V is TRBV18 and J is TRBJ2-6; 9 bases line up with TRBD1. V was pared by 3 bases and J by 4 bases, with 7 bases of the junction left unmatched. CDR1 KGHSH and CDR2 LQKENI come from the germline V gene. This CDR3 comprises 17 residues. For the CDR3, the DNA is TGTGCCAGCTCACCTCAAAGGACAGGGGTCGGGGCCAACGTCCTGACTTTC. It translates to CASSPQRTGVGANVLTF.

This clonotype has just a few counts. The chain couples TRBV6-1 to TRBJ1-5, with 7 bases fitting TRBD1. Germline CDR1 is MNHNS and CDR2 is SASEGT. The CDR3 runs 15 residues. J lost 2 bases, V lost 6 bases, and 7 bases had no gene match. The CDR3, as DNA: TGTGCCAGCAGCACTCAAGGACAGGGCAATCAGCCCCAGCATTTT. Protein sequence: CASSTQGQGNQPQHF.

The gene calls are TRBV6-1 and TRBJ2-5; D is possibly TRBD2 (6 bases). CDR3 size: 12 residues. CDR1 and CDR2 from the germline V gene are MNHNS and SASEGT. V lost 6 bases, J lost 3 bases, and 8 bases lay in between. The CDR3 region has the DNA TGTGCCAGCAGCCAGCGGGAAGAGACCCAGTACTTC. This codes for CASSQREETQYF.

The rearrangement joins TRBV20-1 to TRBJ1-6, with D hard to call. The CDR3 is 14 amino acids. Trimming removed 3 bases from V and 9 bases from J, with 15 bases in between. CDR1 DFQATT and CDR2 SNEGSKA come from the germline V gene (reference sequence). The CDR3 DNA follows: TGCAGTGCTAGGCCCGGCCCTGTGGGTTCACCCCTCCACTTT. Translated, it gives CSARPGPVGSPLHF.

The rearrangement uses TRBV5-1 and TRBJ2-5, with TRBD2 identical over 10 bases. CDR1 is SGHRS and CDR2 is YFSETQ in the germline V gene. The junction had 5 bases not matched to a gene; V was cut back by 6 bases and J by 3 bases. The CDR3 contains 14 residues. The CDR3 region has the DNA TGCGCCAGCACCAAAAGCGGGGGGGAAGAGACCCAGTACTTC. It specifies CASTKSGGEETQYF.

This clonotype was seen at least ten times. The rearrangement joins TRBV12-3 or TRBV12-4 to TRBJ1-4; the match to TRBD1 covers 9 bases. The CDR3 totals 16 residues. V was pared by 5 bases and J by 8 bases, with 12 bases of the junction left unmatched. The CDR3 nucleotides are TGTGCCAGCAGTACTCCCGCCGGGACAGGGAACGAAAAACTGTTTTTT. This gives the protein CASSTPAGTGNEKLFF.

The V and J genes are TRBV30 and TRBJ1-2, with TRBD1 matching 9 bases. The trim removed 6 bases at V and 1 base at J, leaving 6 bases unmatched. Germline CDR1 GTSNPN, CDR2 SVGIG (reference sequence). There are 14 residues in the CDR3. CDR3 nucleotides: TGTGCCTGTCTTAGACAGGGGGGTAACTATGGCTACACCTTC. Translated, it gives CACLRQGGNYGYTF. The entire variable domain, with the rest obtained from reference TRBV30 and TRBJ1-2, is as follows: SQTIHQWPATLVQPVGSPLSLECTVEGTSNPNLYWYRQAAGRGLQLLFYSVGIGQISSEVPQNLSASRPQDRQFILSSKKLLLSDSGFYLCACLRQGGNYGYTFGSGTRLTVV.

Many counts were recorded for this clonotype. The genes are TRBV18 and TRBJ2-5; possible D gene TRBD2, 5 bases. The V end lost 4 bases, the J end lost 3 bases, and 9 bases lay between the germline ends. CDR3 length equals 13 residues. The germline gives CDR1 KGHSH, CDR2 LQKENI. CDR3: CASSLQREETQYF. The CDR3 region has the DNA TGTGCCAGCTCACTGCAGAGGGAAGAGACCCAGTACTTC.

CDR3 sequence: CASSSQGGTGELFF. The CDR3 nucleotides read TGTGCCAGCAGCAGTCAGGGGGGCACCGGGGAGCTGTTTTTT. The chain has TRBV21-1 and TRBJ2-2; no DNA check was done on the table's D call, TRBD1. TRBV21-1 is a recognized pseudogene. CDR3 size: 14 residues.

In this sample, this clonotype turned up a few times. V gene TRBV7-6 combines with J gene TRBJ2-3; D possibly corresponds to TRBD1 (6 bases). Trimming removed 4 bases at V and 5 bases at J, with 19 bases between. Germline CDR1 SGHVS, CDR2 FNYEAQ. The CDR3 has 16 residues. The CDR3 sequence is CASSSHLGQIEDTQYF. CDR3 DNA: TGTGCCAGCAGCTCCCACCTTGGACAGATTGAAGATACGCAGTATTTT.

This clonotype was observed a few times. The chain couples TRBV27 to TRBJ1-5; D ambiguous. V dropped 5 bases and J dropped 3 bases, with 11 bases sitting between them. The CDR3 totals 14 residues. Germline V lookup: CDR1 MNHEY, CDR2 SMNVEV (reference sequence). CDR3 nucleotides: TGTGCCAGCAGTATCTCGGGTGCCAATCAGCCCCAGCATTTT. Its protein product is CASSISGANQPQHF.